These 2 T cell receptor beta chains were sequenced from one sample in a study of shared clonotypes between healthy human individuals. Assay: immunoSEQ multiplex PCR; the TCRdb copy retains only in-frame clones and omits some. The sample shows around 1 million clones, 76% of them seen only once. The sequenced sample consisted of memory CD4+ T cells sorted from blood. Noted subset: CD45RA-negative fraction. Source of these receptors: a man younger than 30 in good health.

The chain joins TRBV30 to TRBJ2-1, with D tentatively TRBD2 (5 bases). The CDR3 sequence is 13 residues long. V was pared by 5 bases and J by 4 bases, with 12 bases between. In germline, CDR1 is GTSNPN, CDR2 SVGIG (reference sequence). CDR3 in amino acids: CAWLADSYNEQFF. The DNA of the CDR3 is TGTGCCTGGCTAGCAGACTCTTACAATGAGCAGTTCTTC.

The chain has TRBV19 and TRBJ2-2; D may be TRBD2 (6 bases). This CDR3 is built from 15 residues. CDR1 and CDR2 (germline): LNHDA, SQIVND (reference sequence). Trimming took 5 bases from V and 5 from J, leaving 15 bases between them. CDR3 sequence: CASSPGLLSTGELFF. DNA of the CDR3: TGTGCCAGTAGTCCTGGACTACTTTCTACCGGGGAGCTGTTTTTT.